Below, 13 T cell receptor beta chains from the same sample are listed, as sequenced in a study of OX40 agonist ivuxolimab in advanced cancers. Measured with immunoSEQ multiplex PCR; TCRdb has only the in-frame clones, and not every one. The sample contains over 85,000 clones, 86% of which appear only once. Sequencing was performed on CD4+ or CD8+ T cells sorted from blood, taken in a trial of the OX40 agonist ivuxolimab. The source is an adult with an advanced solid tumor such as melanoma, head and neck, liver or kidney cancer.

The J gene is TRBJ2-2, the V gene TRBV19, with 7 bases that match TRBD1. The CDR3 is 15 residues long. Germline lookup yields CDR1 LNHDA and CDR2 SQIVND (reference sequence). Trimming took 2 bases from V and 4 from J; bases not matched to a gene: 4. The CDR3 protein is CASSIRQGGTGELFF. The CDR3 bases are TGTGCCAGTAGTATACGACAGGGTGGCACCGGGGAGCTGTTTTTT. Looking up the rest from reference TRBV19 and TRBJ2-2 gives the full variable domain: DGGITQSPKYLFRKEGQNVTLSCEQNLNHDAMYWYRQDPGQGLRLIYYSQIVNDFQKGDIAEGYSVSREKKESFPLTVTSAQKNPTAFYLCASSIRQGGTGELFFGEGSRLTVL.

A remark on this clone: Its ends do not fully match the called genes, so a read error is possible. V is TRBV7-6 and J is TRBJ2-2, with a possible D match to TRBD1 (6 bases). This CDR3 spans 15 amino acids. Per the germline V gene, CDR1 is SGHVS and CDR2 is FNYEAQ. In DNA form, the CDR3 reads TGTGCCAGCAGCATTGGGACAACGAAGACCGGGGAGCTGTTTTTT. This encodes CASSIGTTKTGELFF.

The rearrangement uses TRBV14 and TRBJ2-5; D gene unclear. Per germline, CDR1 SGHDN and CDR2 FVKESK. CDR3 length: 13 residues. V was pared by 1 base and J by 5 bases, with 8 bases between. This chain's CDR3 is CASSQGLRETQYF. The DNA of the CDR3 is TGTGCCAGCAGCCAAGGTCTACGGGAGACCCAGTACTTC.

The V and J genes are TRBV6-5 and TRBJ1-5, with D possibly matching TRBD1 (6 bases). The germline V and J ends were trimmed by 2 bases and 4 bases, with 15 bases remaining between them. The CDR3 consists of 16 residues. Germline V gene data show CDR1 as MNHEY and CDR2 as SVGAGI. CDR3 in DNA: TGTGCCAGCAGTTACAGGGGAGGGGGAACAAATCAGCCCCAGCATTTT. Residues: CASSYRGGGTNQPQHF.

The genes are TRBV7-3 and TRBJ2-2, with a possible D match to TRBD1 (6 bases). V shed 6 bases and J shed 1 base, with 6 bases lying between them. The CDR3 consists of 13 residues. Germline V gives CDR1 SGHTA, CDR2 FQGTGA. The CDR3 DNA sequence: TGTGCCAGCAGGACAGGGAACACCGGGGAGCTGTTTTTT. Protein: CASRTGNTGELFF.

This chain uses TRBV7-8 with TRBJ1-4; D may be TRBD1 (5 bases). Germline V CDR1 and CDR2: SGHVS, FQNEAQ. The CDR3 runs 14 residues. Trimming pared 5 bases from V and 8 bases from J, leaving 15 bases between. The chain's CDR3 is CASSLNRGKEKLFF. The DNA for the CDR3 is TGTGCCAGCAGCCTCAATCGGGGGAAGGAAAAACTGTTTTTT.

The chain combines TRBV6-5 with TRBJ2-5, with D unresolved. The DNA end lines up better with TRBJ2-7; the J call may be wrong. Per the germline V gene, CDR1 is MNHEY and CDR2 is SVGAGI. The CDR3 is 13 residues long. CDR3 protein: CASSYGPSYEQYF. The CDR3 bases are TGTGCCAGCAGTTATGGACCGTCCTACGAGCAGTACTTC.

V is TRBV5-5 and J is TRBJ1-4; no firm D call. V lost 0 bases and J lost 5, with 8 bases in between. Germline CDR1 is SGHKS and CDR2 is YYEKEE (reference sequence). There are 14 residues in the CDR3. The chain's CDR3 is CASSLVPMNEKLFF. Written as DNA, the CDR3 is TGTGCCAGCAGCTTGGTGCCAATGAATGAAAAACTGTTTTTT.

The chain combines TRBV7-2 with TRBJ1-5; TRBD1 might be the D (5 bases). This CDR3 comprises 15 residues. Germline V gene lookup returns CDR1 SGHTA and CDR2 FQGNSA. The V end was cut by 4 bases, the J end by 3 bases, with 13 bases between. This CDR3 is CASSSHRTYNQPQHF. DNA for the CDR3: TGTGCCAGCAGCTCACACCGGACATACAATCAGCCCCAGCATTTT.

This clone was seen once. As DNA, the CDR3 is TGTGCCAGCAGCGCTAGGGCGACCGGGGAGCTGTTTTTT. Protein sequence: CASSARATGELFF. The chain employs TRBV7-2 and TRBJ2-2, with unresolved D. The CDR3 consists of 13 residues. Germline V CDR1 and CDR2: SGHTA, FQGNSA. V lost 5 bases and J 5 bases, leaving 9 bases between the germline ends. Filled out from reference TRBV7-2 and TRBJ2-2, the complete variable domain reads GAGVSQSPSNKVTEKGKDVELRCDPISGHTALYWYRQSLGQGLEFLIYFQGNSAPDKSGLPSDRFSAERTGGSVSTLTIQRTQQEDSAVYLCASSARATGELFFGEGSRLTVL.

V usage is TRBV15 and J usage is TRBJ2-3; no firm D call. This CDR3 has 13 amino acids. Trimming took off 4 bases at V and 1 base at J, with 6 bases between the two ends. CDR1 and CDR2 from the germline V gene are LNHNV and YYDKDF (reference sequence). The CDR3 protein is CATSTLGTDTQYF. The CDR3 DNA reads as TGTGCCACCAGCACTTTAGGCACAGATACGCAGTATTTT.

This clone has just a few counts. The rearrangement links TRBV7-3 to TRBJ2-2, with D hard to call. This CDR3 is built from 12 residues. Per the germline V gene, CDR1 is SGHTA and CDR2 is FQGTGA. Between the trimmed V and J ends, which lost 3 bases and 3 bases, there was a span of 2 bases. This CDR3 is CASSFYTGELFF. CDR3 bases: TGTGCCAGCAGCTTCTACACCGGGGAGCTGTTTTTT.

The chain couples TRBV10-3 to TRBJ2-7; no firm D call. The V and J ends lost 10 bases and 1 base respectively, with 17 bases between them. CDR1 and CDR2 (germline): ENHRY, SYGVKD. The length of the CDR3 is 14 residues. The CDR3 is CATAPVSGSYEQYF. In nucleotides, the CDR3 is TGTGCCACCGCCCCTGTGTCCGGATCCTACGAGCAGTACTTC.